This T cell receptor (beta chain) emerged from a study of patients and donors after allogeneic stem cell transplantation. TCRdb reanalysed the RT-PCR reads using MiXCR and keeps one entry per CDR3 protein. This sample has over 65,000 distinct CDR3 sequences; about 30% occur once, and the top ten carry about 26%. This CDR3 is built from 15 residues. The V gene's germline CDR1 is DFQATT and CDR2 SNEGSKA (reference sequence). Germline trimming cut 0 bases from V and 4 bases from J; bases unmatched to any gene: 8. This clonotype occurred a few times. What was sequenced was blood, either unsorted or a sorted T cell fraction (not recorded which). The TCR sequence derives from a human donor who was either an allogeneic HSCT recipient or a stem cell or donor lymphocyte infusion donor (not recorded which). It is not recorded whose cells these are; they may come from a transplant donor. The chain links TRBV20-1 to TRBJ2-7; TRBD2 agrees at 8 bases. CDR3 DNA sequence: TGCAGTGCTAGAGACGGGACTAGGGAAGTATACGAGCAGTACTTC. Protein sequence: CSARDGTREVYEQYF.